This entry features one T cell receptor (beta chain) sequence. Its specificity is unknown. Clones were sequenced by immunoSEQ multiplex PCR, and TCRdb holds only the in-frame ones, with some missing. The sample has more than 850,000 clones; about 84% are singletons. Caucasian adults residing in Nashville, Tennessee made up all the donors. The CDR3 contains 13 residues. Germline V gene data show CDR1 as LGHNA and CDR2 as YNFKEQ. The V and J ends lost 4 bases and 4 bases respectively, with 8 bases between them. This entry is derived from a study of shared clonotypes between healthy human individuals. As for the study in general: A couple of women and a few men aged 18 to 49 served as donors.

Study-level findings and limits: Non-shared clonotypes had lower generation probabilities than clonotypes shared by all four sorted-subset donors.

The TCR originated in a man younger than 35 in good health. Some clones in this sample may be carry-over from other donors' samples. V is TRBV4-2 and J is TRBJ2-1; D gene uncertain. Sample: memory CD4+ T cells from PBMCs. Subset here: CD45RA-negative fraction. Here the CDR3 reads CASSPVEYNEQFF. In nucleotides, the CDR3 is TGTGCCAGCAGCCCGGTCGAGTACAATGAGCAGTTCTTC.